This T cell receptor (beta chain) is drawn from a study of blood T cell repertoires in COVID-19. The wider study: Samples came from the United States, Italy and Spain, spanning acute and convalescent COVID-19. Sources were T cells, B-cell-depleted T cells, or PBMCs; the material itself was cDNA or gDNA.

Original analysis: Estimation of nucleated cell counts relied on the amplification of reference gene primers. Some clones are missing from TCRdb's copy, which holds only in-frame ones; the method was immunoSEQ multiplex PCR. Clone size and the V and J calls come from that table; the DNA yielded D and trimming. The sample consists of 300,000 to 350,000 clones, around 90% of them appearing once. Followed longitudinally, the Seattle patients had been enrolled during active infection. Trimming at V came to 5 bases and at J to 0 bases, leaving 9 bases not matched to a gene. CDR1 is SGHRS, CDR2 YFSETQ, per germline. The CDR3 is made up of 16 amino acids.

The genes are TRBV5-1 and TRBJ2-3, with 7 bases lining up with TRBD2. Material for sequencing was peripheral blood. This receptor was obtained from an older woman with COVID-19, enrolled during active disease. The CDR3 nucleotides are TGCGCCAGCAGTCCCCTGAGCGGGACTAGCACAGATACGCAGTATTTT. Translated, it gives CASSPLSGTSTDTQYF.